A single sample gave rise to the 22 T cell receptor beta chains below, sequenced in a study of STAT5B mutations in CD4+ large granular lymphocyte leukemia (dated 2022 in TCRdb). Libraries were constructed by the immunoSEQ multiplex PCR assay. As stored in TCRdb, this immuneACCESS dataset retains in-frame rearrangements with V and J assigned. A fraction of the clones does not appear; measured against another copy, unresolved V genes explain less than half of the discrepancy, and the remainder lacks a known reason. The sample table lists about 30,000 clones, under 80% of them with a count of one. The ten top clones hold 2% to 2.5% of the sample. Sample: CD4+ T cells from blood buffy coats. Every receptor here comes from a human donor in good health.

This clone was recorded a few times. The chain employs TRBV18 and TRBJ1-2, with TRBD1 identical over 9 bases. Per the germline V gene, CDR1 is KGHSH and CDR2 is LQKENI. J lost 0 bases, V lost 2 bases, and 1 base had no gene match. The CDR3 is 15 amino acids. The CDR3 region is CASSPDRGANYGYTF. CDR3 bases: TGTGCCAGCTCACCAGACAGGGGGGCTAACTATGGCTACACCTTC.

The chain carries TRBV28 and TRBJ2-7; the match to TRBD2 covers 10 bases. V was clipped by 2 bases and J by 2 bases; unmatched bases: 6. CDR1 is MDHEN, CDR2 SYDVKM, per germline. This CDR3 is 16 amino acids long. The CDR3 reads CASSLRGLAKTYEQYF. The CDR3 DNA follows: TGTGCCAGCAGTTTACGGGGACTAGCGAAGACCTACGAGCAGTACTTC.

The rearrangement uses TRBV7-6 and TRBJ2-2; TRBD1 matches 9 bases. V shed 4 bases, J shed 3 bases, and the junction held 9 bases outside the gene matches. CDR3 size: 17 residues. The V gene's germline CDR1 is SGHVS and CDR2 FNYEAQ. This CDR3 is CASSSPGTGSDTGELFF. The CDR3 DNA follows: TGTGCCAGCAGCTCTCCCGGGACAGGGAGTGACACCGGGGAGCTGTTTTTT. Combining the CDR3 with reference TRBV7-6 and TRBJ2-2 gives the whole variable domain GAGVSQSPRYKVTKRGQDVALRCDPISGHVSLYWYRQALGQGPEFLTYFNYEAQQDKSGLPNDRFSAERPEGSISTLTIQRTEQRDSAMYRCASSSPGTGSDTGELFFGEGSRLTVL.

In nucleotides, the CDR3 is TGTGCCAGCAGCTCCCTTAATGAGCAGTTCTTC. Translation gives CASSSLNEQFF. The chain employs TRBV7-2 and TRBJ2-1; D ambiguous. Trimming left V 4 bases short and J 7 bases short, with 5 bases between. The CDR3 spans 11 residues. In germline, CDR1 is SGHTA, CDR2 FQGNSA.

The rearrangement links TRBV6-5 to TRBJ1-1, with D perhaps TRBD1 (5 bases). Trimming pared 0 bases from V and 1 base from J, leaving 6 bases between. In germline, CDR1 is MNHEY, CDR2 SVGAGI. CDR3 length: 14 amino acids. The CDR3 is CASSYSGRNTEAFF. DNA of the CDR3: TGTGCCAGCAGTTACTCGGGACGGAACACTGAAGCTTTCTTT.

The genes are TRBV10-1 and TRBJ2-1; 8 nucleotides line up with TRBD2. The CDR3 sequence is 16 residues long. Trimming at V came to 6 bases and at J to 4 bases, leaving 11 bases not matched to a gene. Germline loops: CDR1 WNHNN, CDR2 SYGVQD (reference sequence). CDR3 coding DNA: TGCGCCAGCAGCCAAGTCTCGGGCGGGGGGTACAATGAGCAGTTCTTC. Amino acid sequence: CASSQVSGGGYNEQFF.

The rearrangement uses TRBV6-6 and TRBJ1-2, with D unresolved. Looked up from germline, CDR1 is MNHNY and CDR2 is SVGAGI (reference sequence). CDR3 size: 14 residues. Trimming left V 6 bases short and J 7 bases short, with 18 bases between. The CDR3 here is CASSFPGQLSGYTF. The CDR3, as DNA: TGTGCCAGCAGCTTTCCGGGCCAGCTCTCTGGCTACACCTTC.

This clone has more than one count but fewer than ten. The rearrangement uses TRBV5-1 and TRBJ2-7; 9 nucleotides agree with TRBD2. Germline lookup yields CDR1 SGHRS and CDR2 YFSETQ. CDR3 size: 15 residues. J gave up 2 bases and V 4 bases, and 7 bases lay outside the gene matches. The CDR3 bases are TGCGCCAGCAGCCCCTCCTCTAGCGGGGCCTACGAGCAGTACTTC. Its translation is CASSPSSSGAYEQYF. Filled out from reference TRBV5-1 and TRBJ2-7, the complete variable domain reads KAGVTQTPRYLIKTRGQQVTLSCSPISGHRSVSWYQQTPGQGLQFLFEYFSETQRNKGNFPGRFSGRQFSNSRSEMNVSTLELGDSALYLCASSPSSSGAYEQYFGPGTRLTVT.

This chain links TRBV9 with TRBJ2-3, with 15 bases that match TRBD2. In germline, CDR1 is SGDLS, CDR2 YYNGEE. This CDR3 has 19 residues. The V and J ends lost 4 bases and 3 bases, in that order; junction bases with no gene match: 12. CDR3 protein: CASSSTGTSGRSGTDTQYF. DNA for the CDR3: TGTGCCAGCAGCTCGACCGGGACTAGCGGGAGGAGTGGGACAGATACGCAGTATTTT.

This clone was seen just once. The rearrangement links TRBV28 to TRBJ2-7; D is undetermined. V was clipped by 2 bases and J by 6 bases, with 8 bases between them. The CDR3 contains 12 residues. CDR1 and CDR2 (germline): MDHEN, SYDVKM. This CDR3 reads CASSLGLFEQYF. CDR3 bases: TGTGCCAGCAGTTTAGGGCTTTTCGAGCAGTACTTC.

The chain uses TRBV9 and TRBJ2-7, with 10 nucleotides matching TRBD2. The trim removed 3 bases at V and 2 bases at J, leaving 8 bases unmatched. From germline, CDR1 is SGDLS and CDR2 YYNGEE. This CDR3 spans 16 amino acids. In nucleotides, the CDR3 is TGTGCCAGCAGCGCTTCACTAGCGGGATGGACCTACGAGCAGTACTTC. Protein product: CASSASLAGWTYEQYF.

This sequence joins TRBV9 and TRBJ2-1; D is tentatively TRBD1 or TRBD2 (6 bases each). The CDR3 totals 16 residues. Germline-derived CDR1 and CDR2 are SGDLS and YYNGEE. The V and J ends lost 0 bases and 7 bases respectively, with 17 bases between them. The CDR3 DNA reads as TGTGCCAGCAGCGTAGCCAAGGGGGGCCCTATGAATGAGCAGTTCTTC. Amino acid sequence: CASSVAKGGPMNEQFF.

The chain links TRBV27 to TRBJ2-3; the D gene is possibly TRBD2 (5 bases). The germline CDR1 and CDR2 sequences are MNHEY and SMNVEV (reference sequence). The germline V and J ends were trimmed by 0 bases and 7 bases, with 14 bases remaining between them. This CDR3 region has 15 residues. CDR3 loop: CASSLSLGQRHTQYF. DNA for the CDR3: TGTGCCAGCAGTTTATCGCTCGGCCAGCGGCATACGCAGTATTTT.

The count of this clone is one. V and J are TRBV6-6 and TRBJ2-7; D possibly corresponds to TRBD1 (6 bases). Germline-derived CDR1 and CDR2 are MNHNY and SVGAGI (reference sequence). V lost 6 bases to trimming and J lost 4 bases, with 19 bases between them. CDR3 size: 15 residues. The DNA for the CDR3 is TGTGCCAGCAGACGGAGACAGGAGAGCACTTACGAGCAGTACTTC. Its protein is CASRRRQESTYEQYF.

V gene TRBV5-1 combines with J gene TRBJ2-4; D gene uncertain. This CDR3 has 18 amino acids. V was clipped by 4 bases and J by 4 bases, with 24 bases between them. Per germline, CDR1 SGHRS and CDR2 YFSETQ. DNA for the CDR3: TGCGCCAGCAGCGCCAGAGCTGATGGGGTAATGGCGAAAAACATTCAGTACTTC. It yields the protein CASSARADGVMAKNIQYF.

The chain employs TRBV2 and TRBJ2-1; D gene unclear. V dropped 2 bases and J dropped 5 bases, with 10 bases sitting between them. The CDR3 consists of 14 residues. Germline lookup yields CDR1 SNHLY and CDR2 FYNNEI. The CDR3 loop reads CASSEKTRDNEQFF. The CDR3 nucleotides read TGTGCCAGCAGTGAAAAGACTCGGGACAATGAGCAGTTCTTC.

V usage is TRBV6-5 and J usage is TRBJ1-1, with 7 bases identical to TRBD1. Germline values: CDR1 MNHEY, CDR2 SVGAGI. The CDR3 length is 13 residues. Trimming cost V 5 bases and J 4 bases; bases outside gene matches: 4. CDR3 amino acids: CASSIQGITEAFF. Here the CDR3 DNA reads TGTGCCAGCAGTATACAGGGGATCACTGAAGCTTTCTTT.

The chain couples TRBV5-1 to TRBJ1-2; 9 bases fit TRBD1. V shed 4 bases and J 2 bases; nucleotides not matched to a gene: 3. The V gene's germline CDR1 is SGHRS and CDR2 YFSETQ. CDR3 size: 14 residues. CDR3 DNA sequence: TGCGCCAGCAGCCAGACAGGGGGAAACTATGGCTACACCTTC. It encodes CASSQTGGNYGYTF.

This sequence joins TRBV29-1 and TRBJ2-1; weak D call: TRBD2 (6 bases). The CDR3 runs to 16 residues. Germline lookup yields CDR1 SQVTM and CDR2 ANQGSEA. V was shortened by 7 bases and J by 0 bases, with 19 bases between the two germline ends. The CDR3 region has the DNA TGCAGCGGGATAAACGGGAGCCCCAGCTCCTACAATGAGCAGTTCTTC. This encodes CSGINGSPSSYNEQFF.

The rearrangement uses TRBV11-2 and TRBJ1-1, with TRBD1 matching over 7 bases. From germline, CDR1 is SGHAT and CDR2 FQNNGV. With 3 bases clipped from V and 5 bases from J, the junction kept 6 bases outside the gene matches. The length of the CDR3 is 14 residues. The CDR3 loop reads CASSFDRVKTEAFF. In nucleotides, the CDR3 is TGTGCCAGCAGCTTCGACAGGGTAAAAACTGAAGCTTTCTTT.

The chain employs TRBV2 and TRBJ2-3; 9 nucleotides match TRBD2. The CDR3 loop spans 17 amino acids. Germline-derived CDR1 and CDR2 are SNHLY and FYNNEI. V was clipped by 4 bases and J by 0 bases; unmatched bases: 8. CDR3 amino acids: CASSARGSGGSTDTQYF. CDR3 bases: TGTGCCAGCAGTGCCAGGGGCAGCGGGGGGAGCACAGATACGCAGTATTTT.

The chain links TRBV30 to TRBJ2-7; 11 positions match TRBD2. V gave up 5 bases and J gave up 6 bases; unmatched junction bases: 9. CDR1 and CDR2 from the germline V gene are GTSNPN and SVGIG (reference sequence). This CDR3 is 14 amino acids long. The CDR3 coding sequence is TGTGCCTGGGACATTACTAGCGGGAGCGCCGAGCAGTACTTC. Amino acids: CAWDITSGSAEQYF.